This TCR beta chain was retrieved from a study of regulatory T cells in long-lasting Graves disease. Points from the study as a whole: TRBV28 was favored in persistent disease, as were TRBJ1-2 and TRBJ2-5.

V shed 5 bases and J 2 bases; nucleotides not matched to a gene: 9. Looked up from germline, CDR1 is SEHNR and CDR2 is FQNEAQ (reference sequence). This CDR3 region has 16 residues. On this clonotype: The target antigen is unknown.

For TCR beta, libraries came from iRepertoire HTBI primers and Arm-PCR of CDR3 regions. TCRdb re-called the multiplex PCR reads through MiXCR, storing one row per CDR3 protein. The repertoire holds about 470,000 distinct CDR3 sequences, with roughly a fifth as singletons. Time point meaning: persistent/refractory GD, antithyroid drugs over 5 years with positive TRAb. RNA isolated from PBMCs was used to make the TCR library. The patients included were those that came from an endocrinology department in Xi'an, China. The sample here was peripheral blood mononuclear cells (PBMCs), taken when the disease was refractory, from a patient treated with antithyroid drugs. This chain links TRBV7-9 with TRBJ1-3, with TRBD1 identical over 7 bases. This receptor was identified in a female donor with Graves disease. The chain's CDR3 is CASSPPTGSTGNTIYF. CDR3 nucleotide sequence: TGTGCCAGCAGCCCCCCGACAGGGTCGACTGGAAACACCATATATTTT. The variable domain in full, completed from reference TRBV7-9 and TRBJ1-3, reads DTGVSQNPRHKITKRGQNVTFRCDPISEHNRLYWYRQTLGQGPEFLTYFQNEAQLEKSRLLSDRFSAERPKGSFSTLEIQRTEQGDSAMYLCASSPPTGSTGNTIYFGEGSWLTVV.